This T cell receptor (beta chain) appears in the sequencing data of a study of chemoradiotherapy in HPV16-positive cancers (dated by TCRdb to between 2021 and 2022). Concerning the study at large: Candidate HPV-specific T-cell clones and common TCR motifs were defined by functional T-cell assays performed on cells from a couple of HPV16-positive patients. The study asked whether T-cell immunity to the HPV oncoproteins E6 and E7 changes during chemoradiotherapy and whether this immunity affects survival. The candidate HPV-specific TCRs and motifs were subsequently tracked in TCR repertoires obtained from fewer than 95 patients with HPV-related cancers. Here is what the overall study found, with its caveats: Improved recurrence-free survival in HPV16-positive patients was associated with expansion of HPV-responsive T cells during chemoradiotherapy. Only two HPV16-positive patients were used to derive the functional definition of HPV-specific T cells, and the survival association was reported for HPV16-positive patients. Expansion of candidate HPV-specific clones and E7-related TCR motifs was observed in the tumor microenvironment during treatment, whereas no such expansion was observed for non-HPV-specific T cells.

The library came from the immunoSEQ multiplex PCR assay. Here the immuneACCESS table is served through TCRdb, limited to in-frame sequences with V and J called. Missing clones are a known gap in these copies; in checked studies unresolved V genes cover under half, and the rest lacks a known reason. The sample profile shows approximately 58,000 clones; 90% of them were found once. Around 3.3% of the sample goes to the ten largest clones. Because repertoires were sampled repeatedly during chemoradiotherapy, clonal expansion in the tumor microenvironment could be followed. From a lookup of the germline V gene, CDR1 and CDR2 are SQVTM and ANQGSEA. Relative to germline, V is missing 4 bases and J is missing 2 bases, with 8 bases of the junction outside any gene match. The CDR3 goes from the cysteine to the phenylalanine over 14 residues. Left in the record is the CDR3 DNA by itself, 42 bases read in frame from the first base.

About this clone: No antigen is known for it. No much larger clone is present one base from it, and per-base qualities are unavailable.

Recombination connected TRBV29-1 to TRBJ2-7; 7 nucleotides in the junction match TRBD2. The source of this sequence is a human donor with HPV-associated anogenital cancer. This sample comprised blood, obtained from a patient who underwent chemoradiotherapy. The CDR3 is CSVAGARGAYEQYF. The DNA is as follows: TGCAGCGTTGCCGGGGCACGGGGGGCCTACGAGCAGTACTTC.